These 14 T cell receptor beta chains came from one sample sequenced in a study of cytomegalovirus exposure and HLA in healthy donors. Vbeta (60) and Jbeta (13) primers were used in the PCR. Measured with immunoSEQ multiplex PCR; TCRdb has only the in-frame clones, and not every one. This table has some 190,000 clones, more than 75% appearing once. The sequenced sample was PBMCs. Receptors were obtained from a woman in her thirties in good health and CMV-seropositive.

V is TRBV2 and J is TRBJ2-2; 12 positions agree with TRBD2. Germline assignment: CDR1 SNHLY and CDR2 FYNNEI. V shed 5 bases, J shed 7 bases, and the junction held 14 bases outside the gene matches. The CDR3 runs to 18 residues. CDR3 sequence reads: CASSPQGLAGPLGGELFF. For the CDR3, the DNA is TGTGCCAGCAGTCCCCAGGGACTAGCGGGCCCCTTGGGCGGGGAGCTGTTTTTT.

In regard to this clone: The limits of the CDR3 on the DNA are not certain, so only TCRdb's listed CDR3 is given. CDR3: CASSVGGGTGIQYF. The chain combines TRBV9 with TRBJ2-4; the table names TRBD2, a call not compared with the DNA. The CDR3 is made up of 14 amino acids, end residues included. Looked up from germline, CDR1 is SGDLS and CDR2 is YYNGEE.

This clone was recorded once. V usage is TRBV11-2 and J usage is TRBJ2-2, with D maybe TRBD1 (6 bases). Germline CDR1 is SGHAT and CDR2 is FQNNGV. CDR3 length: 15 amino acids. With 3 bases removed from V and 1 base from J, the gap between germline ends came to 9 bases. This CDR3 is CASSFQTGNTGELFF. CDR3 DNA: TGTGCCAGCAGCTTTCAGACAGGGAACACCGGGGAGCTGTTTTTT. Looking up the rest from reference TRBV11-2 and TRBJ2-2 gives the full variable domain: EAGVAQSPRYKIIEKRQSVAFWCNPISGHATLYWYQQILGQGPKLLIQFQNNGVVDDSQLPKDRFSAERLKGVDSTLKIQPAKLEDSAVYLCASSFQTGNTGELFFGEGSRLTVL.

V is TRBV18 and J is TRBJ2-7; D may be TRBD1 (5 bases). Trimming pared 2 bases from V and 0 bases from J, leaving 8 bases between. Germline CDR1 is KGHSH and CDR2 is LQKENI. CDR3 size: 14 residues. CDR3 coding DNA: TGTGCCAGCTCACCAGGGGCTAGCTCCTACGAGCAGTACTTC. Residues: CASSPGASSYEQYF.

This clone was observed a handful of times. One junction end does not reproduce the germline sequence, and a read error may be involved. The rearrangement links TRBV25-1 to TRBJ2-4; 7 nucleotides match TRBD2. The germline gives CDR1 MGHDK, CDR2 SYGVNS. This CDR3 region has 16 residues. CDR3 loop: CASSWGGGRAKNSQYF. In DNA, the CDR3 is TGTGCCAGCAGCTGGGGGGGAGGGCGGGCCAAAAACAGTCAGTACTTC.

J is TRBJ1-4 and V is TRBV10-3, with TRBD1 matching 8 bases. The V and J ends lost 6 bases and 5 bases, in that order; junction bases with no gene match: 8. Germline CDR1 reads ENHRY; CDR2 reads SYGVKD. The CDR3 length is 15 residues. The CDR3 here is CAISDTGGRNEKLFF. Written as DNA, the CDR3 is TGTGCCATCAGCGACACAGGGGGGAGGAATGAAAAACTGTTTTTT.

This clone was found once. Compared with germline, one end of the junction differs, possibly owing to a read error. The CDR3 DNA reads as TGTGCCGGCAGCTCACGTGGACAGGGTGCCGGCTCCTACGAGCAGTACTTC. Residues: CAGSSRGQGAGSYEQYF. The chain links TRBV4-2 to TRBJ2-7; 8 positions match TRBD1. The CDR3 is 17 amino acids. The germline V gene has CDR1 LGHNA and CDR2 YNFKEQ.

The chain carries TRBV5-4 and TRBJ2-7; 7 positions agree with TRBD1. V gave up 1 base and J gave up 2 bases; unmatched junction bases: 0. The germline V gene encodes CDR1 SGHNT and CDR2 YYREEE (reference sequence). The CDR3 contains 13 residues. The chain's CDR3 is CASSLTGAYEQYF. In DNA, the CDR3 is TGTGCCAGCAGCTTGACAGGGGCCTACGAGCAGTACTTC.

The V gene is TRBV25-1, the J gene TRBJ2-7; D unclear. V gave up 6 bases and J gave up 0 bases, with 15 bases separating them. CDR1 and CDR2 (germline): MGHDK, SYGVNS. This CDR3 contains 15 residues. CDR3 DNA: TGTGCCAGCAGCTCCGACACCTCGATCTCCTACGAGCAGTACTTC. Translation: CASSSDTSISYEQYF.

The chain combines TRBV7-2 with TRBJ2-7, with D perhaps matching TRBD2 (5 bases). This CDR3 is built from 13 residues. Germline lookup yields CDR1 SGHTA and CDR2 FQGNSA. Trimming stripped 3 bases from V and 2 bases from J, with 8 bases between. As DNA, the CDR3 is TGTGCCAGCAGCTTCGACGGGACCTACGAGCAGTACTTC. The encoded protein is CASSFDGTYEQYF.

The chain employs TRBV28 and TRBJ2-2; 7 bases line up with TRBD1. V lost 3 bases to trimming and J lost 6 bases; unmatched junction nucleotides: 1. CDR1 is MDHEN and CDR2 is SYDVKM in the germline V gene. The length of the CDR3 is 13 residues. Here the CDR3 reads CASSLTGPGELFF. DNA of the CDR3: TGTGCCAGCAGTTTGACAGGGCCCGGGGAGCTGTTTTTT.

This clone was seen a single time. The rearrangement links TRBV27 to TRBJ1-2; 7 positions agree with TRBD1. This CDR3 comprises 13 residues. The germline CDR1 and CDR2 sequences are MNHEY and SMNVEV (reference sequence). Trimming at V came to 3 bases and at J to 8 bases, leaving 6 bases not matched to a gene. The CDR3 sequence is CASSFAGGRGYTF. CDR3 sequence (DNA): TGTGCCAGCAGTTTTGCAGGGGGACGCGGCTACACCTTC.

CDR3 nucleotides: TGCAGCGTCCTCCCGGTTCGGGGGGCCAACGTCCTGACTTTC. Protein: CSVLPVRGANVLTF. The chain recombines TRBV29-1 with TRBJ2-6; D uncertain. This CDR3 contains 14 residues. V lost 6 bases, J lost 4 bases, and 13 bases lay in between. Germline V CDR1 and CDR2: SQVTM, ANQGSEA.

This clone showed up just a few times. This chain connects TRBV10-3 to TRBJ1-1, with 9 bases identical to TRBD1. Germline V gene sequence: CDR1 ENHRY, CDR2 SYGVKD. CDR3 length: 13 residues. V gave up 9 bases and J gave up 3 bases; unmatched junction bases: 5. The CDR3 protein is CAIKRQGDTEAFF. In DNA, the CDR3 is TGTGCCATAAAGCGACAGGGGGACACTGAAGCTTTCTTT.